This T cell receptor beta chain is drawn from a study of cytomegalovirus exposure and HLA in healthy donors. The germline V gene has CDR1 SNHLY and CDR2 FYNNEI. The CDR3 spans 13 residues. V lost 6 bases to trimming and J lost 5 bases; unmatched junction nucleotides: 6. Vbeta (60) and Jbeta (13) primers were used in the PCR. Some clones are missing from TCRdb's copy, which holds only in-frame ones; the method was immunoSEQ multiplex PCR. Of some 140,000 clones in the sample, approximately 61% are singletons; the top ten hold over 1.5%. The donors, nominally healthy at sampling, likely had unrecorded immune exposures.

This TCR derives from a human donor in good health. Sequencing was carried out using PBMCs. The chain is built from TRBV2 and TRBJ1-1; 7 nucleotides align to TRBD1. For the CDR3, the DNA is TGTGCCAGCAGATCCAGGGGGAGGACTGAAGCTTTCTTT. The encoded protein is CASRSRGRTEAFF.